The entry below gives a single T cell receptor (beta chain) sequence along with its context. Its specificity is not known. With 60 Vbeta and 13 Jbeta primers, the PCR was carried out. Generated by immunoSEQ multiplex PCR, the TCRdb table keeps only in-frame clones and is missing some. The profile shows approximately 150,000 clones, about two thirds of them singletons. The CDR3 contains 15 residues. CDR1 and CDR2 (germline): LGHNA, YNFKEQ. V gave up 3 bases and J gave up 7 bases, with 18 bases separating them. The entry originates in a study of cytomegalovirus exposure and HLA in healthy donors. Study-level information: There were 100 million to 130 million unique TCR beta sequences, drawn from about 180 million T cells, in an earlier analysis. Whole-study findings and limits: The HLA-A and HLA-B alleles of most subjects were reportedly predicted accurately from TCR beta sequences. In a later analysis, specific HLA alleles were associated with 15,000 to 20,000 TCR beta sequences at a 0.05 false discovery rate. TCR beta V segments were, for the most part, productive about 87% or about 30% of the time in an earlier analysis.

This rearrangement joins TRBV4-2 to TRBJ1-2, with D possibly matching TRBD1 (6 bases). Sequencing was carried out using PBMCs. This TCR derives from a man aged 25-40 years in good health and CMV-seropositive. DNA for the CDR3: TGTGCCAGCAGCCAGTCTTGGGTAGCAGGGGTTGGCTACACCTTC. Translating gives CASSQSWVAGVGYTF.